These T cell receptor beta chains were read from a single sample in a study of shared clonotypes between healthy human individuals. Measured with immunoSEQ multiplex PCR; TCRdb has only the in-frame clones, and not every one. The sample yields about 2,200,000 clones, 85% to 95% seen once. Sequenced sample: naive CD8+ T cells from PBMCs. The origin of the receptors is a man aged 18-30 years in good health. Some clones in this sample may be carry-over from other donors' samples. The CDR3 runs from the conserved cysteine through the conserved F or W. D genes are given only for firm matches. A clone size is listed for some rows: how often the clone was seen (once, few, many), or a class if it is expanded.

j_gene: TRBJ2-7; v_gene: TRBV7-3; abundance: NA; d_gene: NA; CDR3nt: TGTGCCAGCAGCTTAACTGTGGGGGTTAATCTTCTCGAGCAGTACTTC; CDR3aa: CASSLTVGVNLLEQYF
j_gene: TRBJ1-5; v_gene: TRBV27; abundance: NA; d_gene: NA; CDR3nt: TGTGCCAGCAGTTTCCTGGGACCGCAGTTCAATCAGCCCCAGCATTTT; CDR3aa: CASSFLGPQFNQPQHF
j_gene: TRBJ2-2; v_gene: TRBV4-1; abundance: NA; d_gene: NA; CDR3nt: TGCGCCAGCAGCCCGCGTGGGGGCGCGAACACCGGGGAGCTGTTTTTT; CDR3aa: CASSPRGGANTGELFF
j_gene: TRBJ2-2; v_gene: TRBV7-9; abundance: NA; d_gene: NA; CDR3nt: TGTGCCAGCAGTCCACCCTCGGCGGGGTACACCGGGGAGCTGTTTTTT; CDR3aa: CASSPPSAGYTGELFF
j_gene: TRBJ1-2; v_gene: TRBV5-6; abundance: NA; d_gene: NA; CDR3nt: TGTGCCAGCAGCTTCGGGGATAACCCCATGGGCTACACCTTC; CDR3aa: CASSFGDNPMGYTF
j_gene: TRBJ2-5; v_gene: TRBV4-3; abundance: NA; d_gene: NA; CDR3nt: TGCGCCAGCAGCCAAGATAGGGAGGAGACCCAGTACTTC; CDR3aa: CASSQDREETQYF
j_gene: TRBJ2-5; v_gene: TRBV7-2; abundance: NA; d_gene: NA; CDR3nt: TGTGCCAGCAGCTTACGTGAGGAGACCCAGTACTTC; CDR3aa: CASSLREETQYF
j_gene: TRBJ2-5; v_gene: TRBV6-1; abundance: NA; d_gene: NA; CDR3nt: TGTGCCAGCAGCGGGACTGCGGGCAGTGGGGAGACCCAGTACTTC; CDR3aa: CASSGTAGSGETQYF
j_gene: TRBJ1-2; v_gene: TRBV28; abundance: NA; d_gene: NA; CDR3nt: TGTGCCAGCAGCCCACGGGAGGGGGTCGGGTTTGGCTACACCTTC; CDR3aa: CASSPREGVGFGYTF
j_gene: TRBJ1-1; v_gene: TRBV27; abundance: NA; d_gene: NA; CDR3nt: TGTGCCAGCAGCAGTTCGGGGGGCTGGACTGAAGCTTTCTTT; CDR3aa: CASSSSGGWTEAFF
j_gene: TRBJ2-1; v_gene: TRBV12-5; abundance: NA; d_gene: TRBD1; CDR3nt: TGTGCTAGTGGTTTGGGCTTTAGGGCAGGGGGCACTGAGCAGTTCTTC; CDR3aa: CASGLGFRAGGTEQFF
j_gene: TRBJ2-5; v_gene: TRBV28; abundance: NA; d_gene: NA; CDR3nt: TGTGCCAGCCGGGGAGTGGGCATGGGCCAAGAGACCCAGTACTTC; CDR3aa: CASRGVGMGQETQYF
j_gene: TRBJ2-3; v_gene: TRBV9; abundance: NA; d_gene: NA; CDR3nt: TGTGCCAGCAGCGTAGTGGGGGGAGGCCTCACAGATACGCAGTATTTT; CDR3aa: CASSVVGGGLTDTQYF
j_gene: TRBJ2-5; v_gene: TRBV27; abundance: NA; d_gene: TRBD1; CDR3nt: TGTGCCAGCAGTGCTCGGACAGGCTCGTACCAAGAGACCCAGTACTTC; CDR3aa: CASSARTGSYQETQYF
j_gene: TRBJ1-1; v_gene: TRBV4-3; abundance: NA; d_gene: NA; CDR3nt: TGCGCCAGCAGCCAAGATTTCGGGAGCACTGAAGCTTTCTTT; CDR3aa: CASSQDFGSTEAFF
j_gene: TRBJ1-1; v_gene: TRBV5-1; abundance: once; d_gene: TRBD1; CDR3nt: TGCGCCAGCAGCTTGCTCAGGGGGCCTGAAGCTTTCTTT; CDR3aa: CASSLLRGPEAFF
j_gene: TRBJ1-1; v_gene: TRBV4-1; abundance: NA; d_gene: NA; CDR3nt: TGCGCCAGCAGCCAACCCGACAGGATTGGGGTGAACACTGAAGCTTTCTTT; CDR3aa: CASSQPDRIGVNTEAFF
j_gene: TRBJ1-1; v_gene: TRBV2; abundance: NA; d_gene: NA; CDR3nt: TGTGCCAGCAGTGAACACGGGATGAACACTGAAGCTTTCTTT; CDR3aa: CASSEHGMNTEAFF
j_gene: TRBJ2-7; v_gene: TRBV4-1; abundance: NA; d_gene: TRBD2; CDR3nt: TGCGCCAGCAGCCAAGATCAGGTACTAGCGGCCGAGCAGTACTTC; CDR3aa: CASSQDQVLAAEQYF
j_gene: TRBJ1-1; v_gene: TRBV28; abundance: NA; d_gene: NA; CDR3nt: TGTGCCAGCCGCTCGAGGGGGGGGAACACTGAAGCTTTCTTT; CDR3aa: CASRSRGGNTEAFF
j_gene: TRBJ2-2; v_gene: TRBV7-9; abundance: NA; d_gene: TRBD1; CDR3nt: TGTGCCAGCAGGGAGCCGGGACAGGGGAAACCCGGGGAGCTGTTTTTT; CDR3aa: CASREPGQGKPGELFF
j_gene: TRBJ2-1; v_gene: TRBV4-3; abundance: once; d_gene: TRBD2; CDR3nt: TGCGCCAGCAGCCAAGATCCTGGGTGGCGGGAGGGCTACAATGAGCAGTTCTTC; CDR3aa: CASSQDPGWREGYNEQFF
j_gene: TRBJ1-1; v_gene: TRBV5-1; abundance: NA; d_gene: NA; CDR3nt: TGCGCCAGCAGCTTGGGTCAGGGAAGGGCGACTGAAGCTTTCTTT; CDR3aa: CASSLGQGRATEAFF
j_gene: TRBJ2-1; v_gene: TRBV4-1; abundance: NA; d_gene: TRBD2; CDR3nt: TGCGCCAGCAGCCAGGACGCTAGCGGGAGTCTTAAGCAGTTCTTC; CDR3aa: CASSQDASGSLKQFF
j_gene: TRBJ2-1; v_gene: TRBV5-1; abundance: NA; d_gene: NA; CDR3nt: TGCGCCAGCAGCCCGGAAGCGTATGACAGATACAATGAGCAGTTCTTC; CDR3aa: CASSPEAYDRYNEQFF
j_gene: TRBJ2-1; v_gene: TRBV7-9; abundance: NA; d_gene: NA; CDR3nt: TGTGCCAGCCAACAACCGGCTAGTGCCCACAATGAGCAGTTCTTC; CDR3aa: CASQQPASAHNEQFF
j_gene: TRBJ2-3; v_gene: TRBV29-1; abundance: NA; d_gene: NA; CDR3nt: TGCAGCGTGCGTAGCACAGATACGCAGTATTTT; CDR3aa: CSVRSTDTQYF
j_gene: TRBJ1-1; v_gene: TRBV19; abundance: NA; d_gene: NA; CDR3nt: TGTGCCAGTAGTAACCCGGGCCAAGCTTTCTTT; CDR3aa: CASSNPGQAFF
j_gene: TRBJ2-7; v_gene: TRBV19; abundance: NA; d_gene: NA; CDR3nt: TGTGCCAGTAGTATAGATCGGGATCAGCACGAGCAGTACTTC; CDR3aa: CASSIDRDQHEQYF
j_gene: TRBJ2-7; v_gene: TRBV13; abundance: NA; d_gene: TRBD2; CDR3nt: TGTGCCAGCAGCCCCTGGCGGGAGGACTTAGGGCAGTACTTC; CDR3aa: CASSPWREDLGQYF
j_gene: TRBJ2-7; v_gene: TRBV11-2; abundance: NA; d_gene: NA; CDR3nt: TGTGCCAGCAGCTCGGGGCCCGAGCAGTACTTC; CDR3aa: CASSSGPEQYF
j_gene: TRBJ2-7; v_gene: TRBV28; abundance: NA; d_gene: TRBD2; CDR3nt: TGTGCCAGCAGGTGGACTAGCGGGAGCTCCTACGAGCAGTACTTC; CDR3aa: CASRWTSGSSYEQYF
j_gene: TRBJ2-7; v_gene: TRBV10-3; abundance: NA; d_gene: TRBD1; CDR3nt: TGTGCCATCAAAATCCTTACCGACAGGGGGCTTTGGGAGCAGTACTTC; CDR3aa: CAIKILTDRGLWEQYF
j_gene: TRBJ2-7; v_gene: TRBV7-9; abundance: NA; d_gene: NA; CDR3nt: TGTGCCAGCAGCCCTTCCGAGGCAGCAGACTACGAGCAGTACTTC; CDR3aa: CASSPSEAADYEQYF
j_gene: TRBJ1-4; v_gene: TRBV27; abundance: NA; d_gene: NA; CDR3nt: TGTGCCAGCACTCTACAGGCAGGCAACGAAAAACTGTTTTTT; CDR3aa: CASTLQAGNEKLFF
j_gene: TRBJ2-7; v_gene: TRBV10-2; abundance: once; d_gene: TRBD1; CDR3nt: TGCGCCAGCAGCCGGGACAGATTCGGAACGTCCTACGAGCAGTACTTC; CDR3aa: CASSRDRFGTSYEQYF
j_gene: TRBJ2-3; v_gene: TRBV6-1; abundance: NA; d_gene: TRBD2; CDR3nt: TGTGCCAGCAGCCCCCGACGCGGGAGAACAGATACGCAGTATTTT; CDR3aa: CASSPRRGRTDTQYF
j_gene: TRBJ1-1; v_gene: TRBV4-2; abundance: NA; d_gene: NA; CDR3nt: TGTGCCAGCAGCCCACAGGGAGCCGCTGAAGCTTTCTTT; CDR3aa: CASSPQGAAEAFF
j_gene: TRBJ2-1; v_gene: TRBV7-8; abundance: NA; d_gene: NA; CDR3nt: TGTGCCAGCAGTTATTATGGGGGGATGAGCTCCTACAATGAGCAGTTCTTC; CDR3aa: CASSYYGGMSSYNEQFF
j_gene: TRBJ2-3; v_gene: TRBV27; abundance: NA; d_gene: NA; CDR3nt: TGTGCCAGCTGGGAGGGGAAAGGGGGGCCTAGCACAGATACGCAGTATTTT; CDR3aa: CASWEGKGGPSTDTQYF
j_gene: TRBJ2-3; v_gene: TRBV28; abundance: NA; d_gene: NA; CDR3nt: TGTGCCAGCAGTTTGGCGGGCACAGATACGCAGTATTTT; CDR3aa: CASSLAGTDTQYF
j_gene: TRBJ1-1; v_gene: TRBV19; abundance: NA; d_gene: TRBD1; CDR3nt: TGTGCCAGTAGTATCCTACAGGGGACCACTGAAGCTTTCTTT; CDR3aa: CASSILQGTTEAFF